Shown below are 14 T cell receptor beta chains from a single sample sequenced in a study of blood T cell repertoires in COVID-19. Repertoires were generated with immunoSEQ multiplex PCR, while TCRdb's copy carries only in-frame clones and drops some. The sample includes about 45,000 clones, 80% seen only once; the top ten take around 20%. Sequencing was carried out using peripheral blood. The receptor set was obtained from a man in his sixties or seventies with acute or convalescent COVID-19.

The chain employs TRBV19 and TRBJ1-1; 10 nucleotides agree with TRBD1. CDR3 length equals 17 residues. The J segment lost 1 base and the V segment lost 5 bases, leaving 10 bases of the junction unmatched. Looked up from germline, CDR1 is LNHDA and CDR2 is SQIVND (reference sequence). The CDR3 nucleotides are TGTGCCAGTAGTCCGACAGGGGGCCTACCGAGGAACACTGAAGCTTTCTTT. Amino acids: CASSPTGGLPRNTEAFF.

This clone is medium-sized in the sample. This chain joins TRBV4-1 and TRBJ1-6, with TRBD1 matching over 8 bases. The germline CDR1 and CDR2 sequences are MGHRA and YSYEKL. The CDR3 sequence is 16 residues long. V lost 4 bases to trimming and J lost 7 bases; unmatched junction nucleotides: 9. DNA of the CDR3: TGCGCCAGCAGCCGCTTGTCCGGGACAGGCAATTCACCCCTCCACTTT. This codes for CASSRLSGTGNSPLHF.

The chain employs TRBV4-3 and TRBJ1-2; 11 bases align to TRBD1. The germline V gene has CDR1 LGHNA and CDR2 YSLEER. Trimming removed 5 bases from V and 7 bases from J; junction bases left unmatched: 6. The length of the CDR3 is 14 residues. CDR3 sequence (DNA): TGCGCCAGCAGCTCCCCCGGGACAGGGGGTGGCTACACCTTC. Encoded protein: CASSSPGTGGGYTF.

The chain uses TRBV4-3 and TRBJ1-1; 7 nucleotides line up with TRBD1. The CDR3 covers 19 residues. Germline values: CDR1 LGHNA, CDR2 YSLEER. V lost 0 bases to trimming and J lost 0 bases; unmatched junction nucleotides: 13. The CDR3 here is CASSQDQRRPGQMNTEAFF. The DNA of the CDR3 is TGCGCCAGCAGCCAAGATCAACGAAGGCCGGGACAGATGAACACTGAAGCTTTCTTT.

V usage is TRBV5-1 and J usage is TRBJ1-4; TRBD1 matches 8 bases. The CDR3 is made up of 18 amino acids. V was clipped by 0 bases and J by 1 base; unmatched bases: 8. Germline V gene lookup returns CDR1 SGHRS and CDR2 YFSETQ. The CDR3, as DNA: TGCGCCAGCAGCTTGGCCGACAGGGGAGGGGGAACTAATGAAAAACTGTTTTTT. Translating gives CASSLADRGGGTNEKLFF.

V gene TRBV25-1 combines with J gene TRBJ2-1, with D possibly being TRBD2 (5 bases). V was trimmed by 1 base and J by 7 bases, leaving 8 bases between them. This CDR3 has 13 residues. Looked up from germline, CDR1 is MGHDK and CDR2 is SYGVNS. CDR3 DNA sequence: TGTGCCAGCAGTGAATTTGGGAGAAATGAGCAGTTCTTC. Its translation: CASSEFGRNEQFF.

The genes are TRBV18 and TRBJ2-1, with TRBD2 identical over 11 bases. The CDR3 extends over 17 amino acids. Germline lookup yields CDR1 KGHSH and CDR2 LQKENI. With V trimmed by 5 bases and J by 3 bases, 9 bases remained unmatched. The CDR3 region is CASSRLLAGDLYNEQFF. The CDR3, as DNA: TGTGCCAGCTCAAGGTTACTAGCGGGGGACCTCTACAATGAGCAGTTCTTC. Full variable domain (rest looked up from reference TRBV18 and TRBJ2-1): NAGVMQNPRHLVRRRGQEARLRCSPMKGHSHVYWYRQLPEEGLKFMVYLQKENIIDESGMPKERFSAEFPKEGPSILRIQQVVRGDSAAYFCASSRLLAGDLYNEQFFGPGTRLTVL.

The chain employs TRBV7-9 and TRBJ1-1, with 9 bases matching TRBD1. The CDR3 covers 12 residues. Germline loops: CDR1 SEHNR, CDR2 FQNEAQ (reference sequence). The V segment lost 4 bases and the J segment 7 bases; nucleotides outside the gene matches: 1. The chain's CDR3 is CASSWDRVEAFF. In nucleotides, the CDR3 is TGTGCCAGCAGCTGGGACAGGGTTGAAGCTTTCTTT.

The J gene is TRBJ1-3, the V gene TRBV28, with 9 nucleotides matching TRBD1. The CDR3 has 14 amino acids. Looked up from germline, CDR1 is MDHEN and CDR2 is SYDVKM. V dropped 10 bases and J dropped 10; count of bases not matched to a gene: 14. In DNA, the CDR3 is TGTGCCACCGACCCGGGACAGGGCCGCTTAACCATATATTTT. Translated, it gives CATDPGQGRLTIYF.

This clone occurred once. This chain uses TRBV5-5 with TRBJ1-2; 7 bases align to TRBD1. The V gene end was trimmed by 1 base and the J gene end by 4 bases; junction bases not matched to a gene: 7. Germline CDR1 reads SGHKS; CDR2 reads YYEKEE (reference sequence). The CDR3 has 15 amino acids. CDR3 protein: CASSLRRQGSYGYTF. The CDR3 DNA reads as TGTGCCAGCAGCTTGAGGCGACAGGGTAGCTATGGCTACACCTTC.

The CDR3 bases are TGTGCCAGCAGCCCCCGGGCAGGGGGACCAGGTAAGTACAATGAGCAGTTCTTC. Translating gives CASSPRAGGPGKYNEQFF. The chain uses TRBV21-1 and TRBJ2-1; the table calls TRBD1, which could not be checked here. TRBV21-1 is reported as a pseudogene. This CDR3 is 18 amino acids long.

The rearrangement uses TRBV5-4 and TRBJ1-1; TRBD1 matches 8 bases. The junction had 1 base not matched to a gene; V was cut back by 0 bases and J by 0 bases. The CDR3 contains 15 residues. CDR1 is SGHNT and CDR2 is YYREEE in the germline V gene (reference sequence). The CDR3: CASSLGQGMNTEAFF. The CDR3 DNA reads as TGTGCCAGCAGCTTGGGACAGGGGATGAACACTGAAGCTTTCTTT.

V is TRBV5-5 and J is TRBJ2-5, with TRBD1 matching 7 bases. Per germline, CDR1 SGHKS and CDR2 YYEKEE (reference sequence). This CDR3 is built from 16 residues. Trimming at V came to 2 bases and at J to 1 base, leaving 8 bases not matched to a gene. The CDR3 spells CASSFRFDRVQETQYF. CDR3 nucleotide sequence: TGTGCCAGCAGCTTTCGATTCGACAGGGTCCAAGAGACCCAGTACTTC.

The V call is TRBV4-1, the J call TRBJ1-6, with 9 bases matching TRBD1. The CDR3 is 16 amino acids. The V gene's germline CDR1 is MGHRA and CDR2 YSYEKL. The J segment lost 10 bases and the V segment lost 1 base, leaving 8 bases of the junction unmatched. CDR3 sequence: CASSQGAGQGESPLHF. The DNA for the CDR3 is TGCGCCAGCAGCCAAGGAGCGGGACAGGGCGAGTCACCCCTCCACTTT.